This is a list of T cell receptor beta chains from one sample in a study of CXCR3-negative and CXCR3-positive naive CD8 T cells. TCRdb reprocessed the 5' RACE reads; each CDR3 protein has one entry and no DNA is given. The sample data list about 150,000 distinct CDR3 sequences. Material: naive CXCR3+ CD8+ T cells from blood. These receptors all stem from a human donor in good health. Some clones in this sample may be carry-over from other donors' samples. Both conserved end residues are part of each CDR3.

J gene: TRBJ2-7
V gene: TRBV28
CDR3 protein: CASGDRALGNEQYF

J gene: TRBJ2-1
V gene: TRBV7-6
CDR3 protein: CASSLWGDEQFF

J gene: TRBJ2-5
V gene: TRBV6-1
CDR3 protein: CASRQENGETQYF

J gene: TRBJ2-7
V gene: TRBV11-2
CDR3 protein: CASSPGLALSYEQYF

J gene: TRBJ2-7
V gene: TRBV5-5
CDR3 protein: CASSLDGNSYEQYF

J gene: TRBJ2-1
V gene: TRBV15
CDR3 protein: CATSSGIYNEQFF

J gene: TRBJ1-3
V gene: TRBV7-9
CDR3 protein: CASSLAPQGNTIYF

J gene: TRBJ1-2
V gene: TRBV27
CDR3 protein: CASSLTWGDNYGYTF

J gene: TRBJ2-7
V gene: TRBV9
CDR3 protein: CASSVDSYEQYF

J gene: TRBJ1-1
V gene: TRBV27
CDR3 protein: CASSLGRQNTEAFF

J gene: TRBJ2-1
V gene: TRBV2
CDR3 protein: CASSALAGGTAYNEQFF

J gene: TRBJ2-3
V gene: TRBV27
CDR3 protein: CASSSSGTESTDTQYF

J gene: TRBJ1-1
V gene: TRBV7-2
CDR3 protein: CASTSPASPEAFF

J gene: TRBJ2-3
V gene: TRBV6-5
CDR3 protein: CASRLNRATDTQYF

J gene: TRBJ1-1
V gene: TRBV29-1
CDR3 protein: CSVEDFGGWDTEAFF

J gene: TRBJ2-5
V gene: TRBV4-3
CDR3 protein: CASSQDRNYETQYF

J gene: TRBJ2-1
V gene: TRBV4-1
CDR3 protein: CASSRALAGGFGEQFF